The 13 T cell receptor beta chains listed next were all sequenced from one sample in a study of T cell responses to AZD1222 COVID-19 vaccine. TCRdb's table, derived via immunoSEQ multiplex PCR, lists solely in-frame clones and lacks some. The repertoire holds roughly 140,000 clones, with 75% to 95% as singletons. The sample in question was peripheral blood, obtained on day 0 of MenACWY control vaccination. These receptor sequences come from an adult in good health.

This clone was seen only once. This chain connects TRBV29-1 to TRBJ1-2; D gene unclear. CDR1 is SQVTM, CDR2 ANQGSEA, per germline. The V and J ends lost 2 bases and 6 bases respectively, with 7 bases between them. This CDR3 comprises 11 residues. CDR3 region: CSVERNHGYTF. In DNA, the CDR3 is TGCAGCGTTGAAAGAAACCATGGCTACACCTTC.

V gene TRBV5-1 combines with J gene TRBJ2-2; a possible D gene is TRBD1 (7 bases). The length of the CDR3 is 15 residues. V lost 0 bases and J lost 4, with 10 bases in between. CDR1 SGHRS and CDR2 YFSETQ come from the germline V gene. This CDR3 reads CASSLGQGGTGELFF. Written as DNA, the CDR3 is TGCGCCAGCAGCTTGGGTCAGGGGGGCACCGGGGAGCTGTTTTTT.

V gene TRBV7-8 combines with J gene TRBJ2-7; 9 nucleotides align to TRBD2. CDR1 is SGHVS and CDR2 is FQNEAQ in the germline V gene. J was trimmed by 6 bases and V by 6 bases; bases with no gene match: 6. The length of the CDR3 is 13 residues. Written as DNA, the CDR3 is TGTGCCAGCAGAGTGCGGGGGGGAGGCGAGCAGTACTTC. Amino acids: CASRVRGGGEQYF.

The chain uses TRBV29-1 and TRBJ2-7; no clear D gene. This CDR3 region has 13 residues. Germline-derived CDR1 and CDR2 are SQVTM and ANQGSEA. With 3 bases removed from V and 0 bases from J, the gap between germline ends came to 9 bases. CDR3 residues: CSVDGKGSYEQYF. The DNA of the CDR3 is TGCAGCGTTGACGGCAAGGGCTCCTACGAGCAGTACTTC.

V is TRBV19 and J is TRBJ1-1, with D tentatively TRBD1 (6 bases). Germline V gives CDR1 LNHDA, CDR2 SQIVND (reference sequence). The CDR3 has 11 amino acids. Deletions cut 9 bases from V and 10 bases from J, with 15 bases between. CDR3 sequence reads: CASYRAPRAFF. The CDR3 DNA sequence: TGTGCCAGCTACAGGGCCCCGAGAGCTTTCTTT.

The rearrangement uses TRBV7-8 and TRBJ1-1, with unresolved D. With 5 bases removed from V and 7 bases from J, the gap between germline ends came to 14 bases. Germline V gene data show CDR1 as SGHVS and CDR2 as FQNEAQ. The CDR3 is 13 residues long. The CDR3 DNA is TGTGCCAGCAGCCGCCGGAAGGGTGGTGAAGCTTTCTTT. Protein: CASSRRKGGEAFF.

This clone was seen only once. This chain connects TRBV7-9 to TRBJ1-1; D is unresolved. V lost 1 base, J lost 0 bases, and 12 bases lay in between. The CDR3 sequence is 16 residues long. Germline V CDR1 and CDR2: SEHNR, FQNEAQ (reference sequence). CDR3 DNA: TGTGCCAGCAGCTTAGTTAGAGGCAGTTTGAACACTGAAGCTTTCTTT. Residues: CASSLVRGSLNTEAFF.

The V and J genes are TRBV27 and TRBJ2-3, with D tentatively TRBD2 (6 bases). The CDR3 consists of 14 residues. Germline V gene sequence: CDR1 MNHEY, CDR2 SMNVEV (reference sequence). V was trimmed by 6 bases and J by 1 base, leaving 11 bases between them. The CDR3 sequence is CASSLGLRTDTQYF. The DNA for the CDR3 is TGTGCCAGCAGCCTGGGACTTCGCACAGATACGCAGTATTTT.

This clone has just one count. The chain uses TRBV5-1 and TRBJ2-7; perhaps TRBD1 as D (6 bases). The CDR3 contains 14 residues. Germline CDR1 SGHRS, CDR2 YFSETQ. V dropped 0 bases and J dropped 0 bases, with 7 bases sitting between them. DNA for the CDR3: TGCGCCAGCAGCTTGGACAGGGCCTCCTACGAGCAGTACTTC. Residues: CASSLDRASYEQYF.

The gene calls are TRBV29-1 and TRBJ1-1; 7 bases are a match to TRBD1. The CDR3 spans 14 residues. Trimming took 8 bases from V and 2 from J; bases not matched to a gene: 11. Germline lookup yields CDR1 SQVTM and CDR2 ANQGSEA. In nucleotides, the CDR3 is TGCAGCTCGGAACAGGGGTCGTATAACACTGAAGCTTTCTTT. Translating it yields CSSEQGSYNTEAFF. Using reference TRBV29-1 and TRBJ1-1 for the parts outside the CDR3, the full variable domain is SAVISQKPSRDICQRGTSLTIQCQVDSQVTMMFWYRQQPGQSLTLIATANQGSEATYESGFVIDKFPISRPNLTFSTLTVSNMSPEDSSIYLCSSEQGSYNTEAFFGQGTRLTVV.

The V call is TRBV30, the J call TRBJ1-1; 10 bases are a match to TRBD1. The junction had 11 bases not matched to a gene; V was cut back by 4 bases and J by 3 bases. The CDR3 runs to 16 residues. Germline CDR1 and CDR2: GTSNPN and SVGIG (reference sequence). The DNA of the CDR3 is TGTGCCTGGACAGAGACAGGGGGCTTTTTGGACACTGAAGCTTTCTTT. Amino acid sequence: CAWTETGGFLDTEAFF.

The V call is TRBV4-1, the J call TRBJ2-5; 7 bases map to TRBD2. The junction had 9 bases not matched to a gene; V was cut back by 4 bases and J by 4 bases. The germline CDR1 and CDR2 sequences are MGHRA and YSYEKL. This CDR3 has 15 residues. The CDR3 sequence is CASSREAGSAETQYF. As DNA, the CDR3 is TGCGCCAGCAGCCGAGAAGCGGGATCGGCAGAGACCCAGTACTTC.

CDR3 sequence (DNA): TGTGCCATCATAATTACAGGGTACGGCACTGAAGCTTTCTTT. It codes for CAIIITGYGTEAFF. V and J are TRBV6-5 and TRBJ1-1; possible D gene TRBD1, 6 bases. The CDR3 runs to 14 residues. Trimming cost V 10 bases and J 4 bases, with 19 bases left between them. Germline CDR1 and CDR2: MNHEY and SVGAGI.